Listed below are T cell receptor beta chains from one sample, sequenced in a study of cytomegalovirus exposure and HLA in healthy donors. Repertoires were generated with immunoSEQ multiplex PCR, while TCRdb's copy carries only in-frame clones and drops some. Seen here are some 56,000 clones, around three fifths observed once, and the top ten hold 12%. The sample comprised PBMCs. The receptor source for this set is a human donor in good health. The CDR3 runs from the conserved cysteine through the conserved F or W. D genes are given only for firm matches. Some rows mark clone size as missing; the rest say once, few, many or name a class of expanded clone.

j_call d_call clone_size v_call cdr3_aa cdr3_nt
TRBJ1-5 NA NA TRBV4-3 CASSQDWVGGSSNQPQHF TGCGCCAGCAGCCAAGATTGGGTGGGGGGTTCTAGCAATCAGCCCCAGCATTTT
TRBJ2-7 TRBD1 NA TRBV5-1 CASSWTGGEQYF TGCGCCAGCAGCTGGACAGGGGGCGAGCAGTACTTC
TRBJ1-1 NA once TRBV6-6 CASSGSRVNTEAFF TGTGCCAGCAGTGGCTCACGGGTGAACACTGAAGCTTTCTTT
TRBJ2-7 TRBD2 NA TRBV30 CRIQRDWTYEQYF TGTAGAATCCAGCGGGACTGGACCTACGAGCAGTACTTC
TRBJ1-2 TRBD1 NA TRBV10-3 CAIREGQGGYGYTF TGTGCCATCAGGGAGGGACAGGGAGGTTATGGCTACACCTTC
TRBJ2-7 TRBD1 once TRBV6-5 CASSYSWDRYEQYF TGTGCCAGCAGTTACTCCTGGGACAGGTACGAGCAGTACTTC
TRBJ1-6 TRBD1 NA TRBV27 CASRLNSGQGSPAHF TGTGCCAGCAGACTGAACTCGGGACAGGGATCCCCGGCCCACTTT
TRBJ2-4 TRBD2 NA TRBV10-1 CASSRAGGKNIQYF TGCGCCAGCAGTCGAGCGGGGGGAAAAAACATTCAGTACTTC
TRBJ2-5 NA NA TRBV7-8 CASSLWTRGETQYF TGTGCCAGCAGCCTCTGGACTAGGGGGGAGACCCAGTACTTC
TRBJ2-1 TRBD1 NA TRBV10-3 CAISPGTGGAYNEQFF TGTGCCATCAGTCCCGGGACAGGGGGGGCCTACAATGAGCAGTTCTTC
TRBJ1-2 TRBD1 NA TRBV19 CASSGTAQTDDGYTF TGTGCCAGTAGTGGGACAGCCCAAACTGATGATGGCTACACCTTC
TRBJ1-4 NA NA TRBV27 CASSAFQTTNEKLFF TGTGCCAGCAGCGCCTTCCAGACAACTAATGAAAAACTGTTTTTT
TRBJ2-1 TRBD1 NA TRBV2 CASRGTGGVYEQFF TGTGCCAGCAGGGGGACAGGGGGCGTCTATGAGCAGTTCTTC
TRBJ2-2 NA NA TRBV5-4 CATRASRGGELFF TGTGCCACCCGGGCTAGCCGGGGCGGGGAGCTGTTTTTT
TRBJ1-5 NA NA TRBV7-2 CASSLTVTNQPQHF TGTGCCAGCAGTCTAACAGTTACCAATCAGCCCCAGCATTTT
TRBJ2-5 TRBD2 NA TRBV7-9 CASSLGNSGGETQYF TGTGCCAGCAGCTTAGGCAATAGCGGGGGGGAGACCCAGTACTTC
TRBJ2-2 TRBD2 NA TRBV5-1 CASSSWTSGTGELFF TGCGCCAGCAGCTCTTGGACTAGTGGTACCGGGGAGCTGTTTTTT
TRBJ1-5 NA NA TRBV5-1 CASSLAFNQPQHF TGCGCCAGCAGCTTGGCTTTCAATCAGCCCCAGCATTTT
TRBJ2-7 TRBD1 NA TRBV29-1 CSVEEGDRAYEQYF TGCAGCGTTGAAGAGGGGGACAGGGCCTACGAGCAGTACTTC
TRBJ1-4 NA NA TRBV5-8 CASSWQGFDNEKLFF TGTGCCAGCAGCTGGCAGGGGTTTGATAATGAAAAACTGTTTTTT
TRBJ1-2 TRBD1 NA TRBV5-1 CASSSVPGGDYGYPF TGCGCCAGCAGCTCCGTCCCAGGGGGCGACTATGGCTACCCCTTC
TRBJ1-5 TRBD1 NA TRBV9 CASSVGDSALSQPQHF TGTGCCAGCAGCGTAGGGGACAGTGCTTTGAGTCAGCCCCAGCATTTT
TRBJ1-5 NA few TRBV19 CASSQQRSQPQHF TGTGCCAGTAGCCAACAAAGATCTCAGCCCCAGCATTTT
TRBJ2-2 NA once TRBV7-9 CASSLGALELTGELFF TGTGCCAGCAGCTTAGGGGCGTTAGAGCTGACCGGGGAGCTGTTTTTT
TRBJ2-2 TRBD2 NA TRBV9 CASSVGLAENTGELFF TGTGCCAGCAGCGTAGGGCTAGCGGAGAACACCGGGGAGCTGTTTTTT
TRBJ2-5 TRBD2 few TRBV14 CASSHLLAGGQETQYF TGTGCCAGCAGCCATCTTCTAGCGGGGGGGCAAGAGACCCAGTACTTC
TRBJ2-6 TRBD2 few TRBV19 CASSTLGGGFSGANVLTF TGTGCCAGTAGTACTCTCGGGGGAGGGTTCTCTGGGGCCAACGTCCTGACTTTC
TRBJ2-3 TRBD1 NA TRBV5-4 CASSLAGQASTDTQYF TGTGCCAGCAGCTTGGCGGGACAGGCTAGCACAGATACGCAGTATTTT
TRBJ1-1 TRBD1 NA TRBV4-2 CASSPGQGWTEAFF TGTGCCAGCAGCCCGGGACAGGGTTGGACTGAAGCTTTCTTT
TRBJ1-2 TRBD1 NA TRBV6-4 CASSMTGDHYGYTF TGTGCCAGCAGCATGACAGGGGACCACTATGGCTACACCTTC
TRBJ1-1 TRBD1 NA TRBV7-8 CASSLGTGEYTEAFF TGTGCCAGCAGCCTCGGGACAGGGGAGTACACTGAAGCTTTCTTT
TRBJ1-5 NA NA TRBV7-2 CASSFSGDRNQPQHF TGTGCCAGCAGCTTCAGCGGTGACAGGAATCAGCCCCAGCATTTT
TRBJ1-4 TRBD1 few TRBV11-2 CASSGTVNEKLFF TGTGCCAGCTCGGGGACAGTAAATGAAAAACTGTTTTTT
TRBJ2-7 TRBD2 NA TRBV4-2 CASGLAGGEQYF TGTGCCAGCGGCCTAGCGGGGGGAGAGCAGTACTTC
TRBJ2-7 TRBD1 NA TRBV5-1 CASSQTRTGRYEQYF TGCGCCAGCAGCCAGACGAGGACAGGACGCTACGAGCAGTACTTC
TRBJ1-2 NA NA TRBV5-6 CASSLGAHGYTF TGTGCCAGCAGCTTGGGAGCGCATGGCTACACCTTC
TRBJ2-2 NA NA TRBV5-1 CASSSTPGHHVTGELFF TGCGCCAGCAGCTCCACCCCGGGACACCATGTCACCGGGGAGCTGTTTTTT
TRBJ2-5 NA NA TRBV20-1 CSATRQETQYF TGCAGTGCTACTCGTCAAGAGACCCAGTACTTC
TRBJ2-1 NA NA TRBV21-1 CASRLAGGSYNEQFF TGTGCCAGCAGATTAGCGGGGGGCTCCTACAATGAGCAGTTCTTC
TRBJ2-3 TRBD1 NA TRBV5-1 CASSLGGDRRISTDTQYF TGCGCCAGCAGCTTGGGGGGGGACAGGCGGATAAGCACAGATACGCAGTATTTT
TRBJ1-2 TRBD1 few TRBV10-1 CASSSGQGNYGYTF TGCGCCAGCAGCTCGGGACAGGGGAACTATGGCTACACCTTC
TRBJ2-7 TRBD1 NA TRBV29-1 CSVTGQAGEQYF TGCAGCGTAACCGGACAGGCGGGCGAGCAGTACTTC
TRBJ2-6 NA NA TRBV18 CASSPQGTYSGANVLTF TGTGCCAGCTCACCGCAGGGGACCTACTCTGGGGCCAACGTCCTGACTTTC
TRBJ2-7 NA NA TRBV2 CASSERGRTYEQYF TGTGCCAGCAGTGAGCGGGGGCGAACCTACGAGCAGTACTTC
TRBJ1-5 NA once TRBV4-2 CASSQFGERRGGNQPQHF TGTGCCAGCAGCCAATTCGGTGAAAGGAGGGGCGGCAATCAGCCCCAGCATTTT
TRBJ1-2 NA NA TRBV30 CAWHTGGGYIPTNYGYPF TGTGCCTGGCACACCGGTGGTGGGTACATCCCGACTAACTATGGCTACCCCTTC
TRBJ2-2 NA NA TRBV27 CASSLRGRGNTGELFF TGTGCCAGCAGTTTAAGGGGGCGGGGAAACACCGGGGAGCTGTTTTTT
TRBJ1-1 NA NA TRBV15 CATSTAEGGRPEAFF TGTGCCACCAGCACAGCAGAAGGCGGGCGACCTGAAGCTTTCTTT
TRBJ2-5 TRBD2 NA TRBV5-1 CASSILAGGGRETQYF TGCGCCAGCAGCATCCTAGCGGGGGGTGGTAGAGAGACCCAGTACTTC
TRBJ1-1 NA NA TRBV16 CASSANRYTEAFF TGTGCCAGCAGCGCTAATCGATACACTGAAGCTTTCTTT
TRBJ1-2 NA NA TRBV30 CAWTGGDYGYTF TGTGCCTGGACCGGGGGGGACTATGGCTACACCTTC
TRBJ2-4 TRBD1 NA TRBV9 CASSASSRGTGRNIQYF TGTGCCAGCAGCGCCTCCTCCCGGGGGACAGGGAGAAACATTCAGTACTTC
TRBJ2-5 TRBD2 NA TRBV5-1 CASQTGTSGGSQYF TGCGCCAGCCAAACCGGGACTAGCGGGGGGAGCCAGTACTTC
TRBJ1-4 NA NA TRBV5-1 CASSLGQVNEKLFF TGCGCCAGCAGCTTGGGGCAGGTTAATGAAAAACTGTTTTTT
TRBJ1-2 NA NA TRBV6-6 CASSYDGGREGYTF TGTGCCAGCAGTTACGATGGAGGGAGGGAGGGCTACACCTTC
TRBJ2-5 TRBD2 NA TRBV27 CASRAGGPGQETQYF TGTGCCAGCAGAGCGGGGGGGCCGGGGCAAGAGACCCAGTACTTC
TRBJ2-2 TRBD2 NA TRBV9 CASSVGGRAGGVATGELFF TGTGCCAGCAGCGTAGGTGGGAGGGCGGGGGGTGTCGCTACCGGGGAGCTGTTTTTT